The rows below give T cell receptor beta chains drawn from one sample of a study of response to subunit inactivated influenza vaccine. Each CDR3 protein is one row after TCRdb ran MiXCR on the RT-PCR reads. The sample contains 860,000 or so distinct CDR3 sequences, over 20% of which appear only once. Sequenced here: PBMCs from blood, sampled more than 4 days after vaccination. The receptors come from a man aged 45-65 years who received an inactivated influenza vaccine. Both conserved end residues are part of each CDR3. The D gene is left open where the match is weak. A clone size is listed for some rows: how often the clone was seen (once, few, many), or a class if it is expanded.

CDR3 DNA: TGCGCCAGCATCTTGGAAGGGAGGACAGGGAAGGCCGGAGAGCTGTTTTTT
CDR3 protein: CASILEGRTGKAGELFF
J gene: TRBJ2-2
V gene: TRBV5-1
CDR3 length: 17
D gene: TRBD1
clone size: NA

CDR3 DNA: TGTGCCAGCAGCCCCGTTGGGCCCCAGCCCCAGCATTTT
CDR3 protein: CASSPVGPQPQHF
J gene: TRBJ1-5
V gene: TRBV7-9
CDR3 length: 13
D gene: NA
clone size: few

CDR3 DNA: TGCAGTGCCGTAACGAGTGGTCCCTACGAGCAGTACTTC
CDR3 protein: CSAVTSGPYEQYF
J gene: TRBJ2-7
V gene: TRBV20-1
CDR3 length: 13
D gene: NA
clone size: NA

CDR3 DNA: TGTGCCAGCAGCTTAGTGCAGGGATCATTCGAGCAGTACTTC
CDR3 protein: CASSLVQGSFEQYF
J gene: TRBJ2-7
V gene: TRBV7-8
CDR3 length: 14
D gene: NA
clone size: NA

CDR3 DNA: TGTGCCAGCAGTGAAGAACCGGCAATAACTGAAGCTTTCTTT
CDR3 protein: CASSEEPAITEAFF
J gene: TRBJ1-1
V gene: TRBV6-1
CDR3 length: 14
D gene: NA
clone size: few

CDR3 DNA: TGTGCCAGCAGTTACTCGTTCAGGGAAAATCCTCTCACCGGGGAGCTGTTTTTT
CDR3 protein: CASSYSFRENPLTGELFF
J gene: TRBJ2-2
V gene: TRBV6-5
CDR3 length: 18
D gene: NA
clone size: NA

CDR3 DNA: TGTGCCAGCAGCCAAGGGCTGACTCGAGCGGGAGGATACGAGCAGTACTTC
CDR3 protein: CASSQGLTRAGGYEQYF
J gene: TRBJ2-7
V gene: TRBV3-1
CDR3 length: 17
D gene: TRBD2
clone size: once

CDR3 DNA: TGTGCCAGCAGCGCAGTATTGGCAGGGACCTCTGGGGCCAACGTCCTGACTTTC
CDR3 protein: CASSAVLAGTSGANVLTF
J gene: TRBJ2-6
V gene: TRBV9
CDR3 length: 18
D gene: NA
clone size: NA

CDR3 DNA: TGTGCCAGCAGGCTGACTAGCGGCTCCTACAATGAGCAGTTCTTC
CDR3 protein: CASRLTSGSYNEQFF
J gene: TRBJ2-1
V gene: TRBV12-3/TRBV12-4
CDR3 length: 15
D gene: TRBD2
clone size: NA

CDR3 DNA: TGCAGTGTTTATGCAGGTAATGGCGGCTACGAGCAGTACTTC
CDR3 protein: CSVYAGNGGYEQYF
J gene: TRBJ2-7
V gene: TRBV20-1
CDR3 length: 14
D gene: NA
clone size: many

CDR3 DNA: TGTGCCAGCAGTTCAGGGAGGTCCATTCAGTACTTC
CDR3 protein: CASSSGRSIQYF
J gene: TRBJ2-4
V gene: TRBV6-5
CDR3 length: 12
D gene: NA
clone size: NA

CDR3 DNA: TGTGCCTCCAAGGGACTAGCGGAAAACAATGAGCAGTTCTTC
CDR3 protein: CASKGLAENNEQFF
J gene: TRBJ2-1
V gene: TRBV2
CDR3 length: 14
D gene: TRBD2
clone size: NA

CDR3 DNA: TGTGCCAGCAGTTACTCTGTTTTTCCGGGACACGTCTACGAGCAGTACTTC
CDR3 protein: CASSYSVFPGHVYEQYF
J gene: TRBJ2-7
V gene: TRBV6-2/TRBV6-3
CDR3 length: 17
D gene: NA
clone size: few

CDR3 DNA: TGTGCCAGCAGCCAAGGGACTAGCGGGGGGAACGAGCAGTACTTC
CDR3 protein: CASSQGTSGGNEQYF
J gene: TRBJ2-7
V gene: TRBV3-1
CDR3 length: 15
D gene: TRBD2
clone size: few

CDR3 DNA: TGCAGTGCTAGACGTCAACGCTCCGGGACCAACTACGAGCAGTACTTC
CDR3 protein: CSARRQRSGTNYEQYF
J gene: TRBJ2-7
V gene: TRBV20-1
CDR3 length: 16
D gene: NA
clone size: NA

CDR3 DNA: TGCAGCGTTGCAGCGGCCTCAGGGGGCGAGCAGTTCTTC
CDR3 protein: CSVAAASGGEQFF
J gene: TRBJ2-1
V gene: TRBV29-1
CDR3 length: 13
D gene: TRBD1
clone size: NA

CDR3 DNA: TGTGCCAGCAGTTCGGGGGGGCGGGGAGATACGCAGTATTTT
CDR3 protein: CASSSGGRGDTQYF
J gene: TRBJ2-3
V gene: TRBV6-5
CDR3 length: 14
D gene: TRBD2
clone size: few

CDR3 DNA: TGTGCCAGCAGCCAGTCGGGGGGCCCCTACAATGAGCAGTTCTTC
CDR3 protein: CASSQSGGPYNEQFF
J gene: TRBJ2-1
V gene: TRBV6-1
CDR3 length: 15
D gene: NA
clone size: few

CDR3 DNA: TGTGCCACCAGGGGGACCGGCGGCAATCAGCCCCAGCATTTT
CDR3 protein: CATRGTGGNQPQHF
J gene: TRBJ1-5
V gene: TRBV24-1
CDR3 length: 14
D gene: NA
clone size: few

CDR3 DNA: TGTGCCAGCTCACCAAGGGACAAGGTAGACTATGGCTACACCTTC
CDR3 protein: CASSPRDKVDYGYTF
J gene: TRBJ1-2
V gene: TRBV18
CDR3 length: 15
D gene: NA
clone size: few

CDR3 DNA: TGTGCCAGCAGCCAAGGGGCGGGGGCTGAGACCCAGTACTTC
CDR3 protein: CASSQGAGAETQYF
J gene: TRBJ2-5
V gene: TRBV3-1
CDR3 length: 14
D gene: NA
clone size: few

CDR3 DNA: TGCAGTGCTAGAGGAGGACAATCATTAGTTCAGTACTTC
CDR3 protein: CSARGGQSLVQYF
J gene: TRBJ2-4
V gene: TRBV20-1
CDR3 length: 13
D gene: NA
clone size: few

CDR3 DNA: TGTGCCAGCAGCTTAGAATTTAGTGAGCAGTACTTC
CDR3 protein: CASSLEFSEQYF
J gene: TRBJ2-7
V gene: TRBV7-9
CDR3 length: 12
D gene: NA
clone size: many

CDR3 DNA: TGTGCCAGCAGTCTCCGACTAGGCGCACGTACCCCTTACAATGAGCAGTTCTTC
CDR3 protein: CASSLRLGARTPYNEQFF
J gene: TRBJ2-1
V gene: TRBV12-3/TRBV12-4
CDR3 length: 18
D gene: NA
clone size: few

CDR3 DNA: TGTGCCAGCAGTTGGAGACAGGGGGCGGGGGAGACCCAGTACTTC
CDR3 protein: CASSWRQGAGETQYF
J gene: TRBJ2-5
V gene: TRBV6-2/TRBV6-3
CDR3 length: 15
D gene: TRBD1
clone size: NA

CDR3 DNA: TGTGCCAGCAGTTTGTCGGGGGGGAAGATTGATGCGTATTTT
CDR3 protein: CASSLSGGKIDAYF
J gene: TRBJ2-3
V gene: TRBV28
CDR3 length: 14
D gene: TRBD2
clone size: few

CDR3 DNA: TGCGCCAGCAGCACAGGACAGAGTAATCAGCCCCAGCATTTT
CDR3 protein: CASSTGQSNQPQHF
J gene: TRBJ1-5
V gene: TRBV5-1
CDR3 length: 14
D gene: NA
clone size: NA

CDR3 DNA: TGTGCCAGCAGCTTAACAGGGGGTCGATCCAATGAGCAGTTCTTC
CDR3 protein: CASSLTGGRSNEQFF
J gene: TRBJ2-1
V gene: TRBV7-2
CDR3 length: 15
D gene: TRBD1
clone size: few

CDR3 DNA: TGCAGTGCCCACCCGACAGGGGATCCCTACGAGCAGTACTTC
CDR3 protein: CSAHPTGDPYEQYF
J gene: TRBJ2-7
V gene: TRBV20-1
CDR3 length: 14
D gene: TRBD1
clone size: NA

CDR3 DNA: TGTGCCAGCAGCTTACGACTAAACCAAGAGACCCAGTACTTC
CDR3 protein: CASSLRLNQETQYF
J gene: TRBJ2-5
V gene: TRBV7-9
CDR3 length: 14
D gene: NA
clone size: few

CDR3 DNA: TGTGCCAGCAGTTTATTTAGTAAGGGCGGGGAGCTGTTTTTT
CDR3 protein: CASSLFSKGGELFF
J gene: TRBJ2-2
V gene: TRBV27
CDR3 length: 14
D gene: NA
clone size: NA

CDR3 DNA: TGTGCCAGCACCCCCTTGGGGTTGGTAAATTCACCCCTCCACTTT
CDR3 protein: CASTPLGLVNSPLHF
J gene: TRBJ1-6
V gene: TRBV5-5
CDR3 length: 15
D gene: NA
clone size: NA

CDR3 DNA: TGTGCCAGCAGTTTAGCAGGGTTCTCTGGAAACACCATATATTTT
CDR3 protein: CASSLAGFSGNTIYF
J gene: TRBJ1-3
V gene: TRBV12-3/TRBV12-4
CDR3 length: 15
D gene: NA
clone size: many

CDR3 DNA: TGTGCCAGCAGTCCCCGGTGGGGGGGGAATTCACCCCTCCACTTT
CDR3 protein: CASSPRWGGNSPLHF
J gene: TRBJ1-6
V gene: TRBV27
CDR3 length: 15
D gene: NA
clone size: NA

CDR3 DNA: TGTGCCAGCTCACCTCAACAGGCTGGTTCTGGGGCCAACGTCCTGACTTTC
CDR3 protein: CASSPQQAGSGANVLTF
J gene: TRBJ2-6
V gene: TRBV18
CDR3 length: 17
D gene: NA
clone size: few

CDR3 DNA: TGTGCCAGCAGGAACTACGGGGAGCTGTTTTTT
CDR3 protein: CASRNYGELFF
J gene: TRBJ2-2
V gene: TRBV7-8
CDR3 length: 11
D gene: NA
clone size: few

CDR3 DNA: TGTGCCAGCAGCCTAAAGCCGAAGACAGGGGGCATCTTTGGAGCTTTCTTT
CDR3 protein: CASSLKPKTGGIFGAFF
J gene: TRBJ1-1
V gene: TRBV7-2
CDR3 length: 17
D gene: TRBD1
clone size: NA

CDR3 DNA: TGCGCCAGCAGTGTTTCTCGGACAGGGGGCAGGTCCTACGAGCAGTACTTC
CDR3 protein: CASSVSRTGGRSYEQYF
J gene: TRBJ2-7
V gene: TRBV10-2
CDR3 length: 17
D gene: TRBD1
clone size: few

CDR3 DNA: TGTGCCAGCAGCTCAAAGGGGGGACAGGGGAGATACGAGCAGTACTTC
CDR3 protein: CASSSKGGQGRYEQYF
J gene: TRBJ2-7
V gene: TRBV7-8
CDR3 length: 16
D gene: TRBD1
clone size: few

CDR3 DNA: TGCAGCGACCGGACAGGGCCAGGTGGCTACACCTTC
CDR3 protein: CSDRTGPGGYTF
J gene: TRBJ1-2
V gene: TRBV29-1
CDR3 length: 12
D gene: TRBD1
clone size: NA

CDR3 DNA: TGTGCCATCAGAAATGACAGGAATCAGCCCCAGCATTTT
CDR3 protein: CAIRNDRNQPQHF
J gene: TRBJ1-5
V gene: TRBV10-3
CDR3 length: 13
D gene: NA
clone size: few

CDR3 DNA: TGCAGCGTCGAAGGGACAGGGGAATCCTACGAGCAGTACTTC
CDR3 protein: CSVEGTGESYEQYF
J gene: TRBJ2-7
V gene: TRBV29-1
CDR3 length: 14
D gene: TRBD1
clone size: few

CDR3 DNA: TGTGCCAGTAAACCGAACACTGAAGCTTTCTTT
CDR3 protein: CASKPNTEAFF
J gene: TRBJ1-1
V gene: TRBV19
CDR3 length: 11
D gene: NA
clone size: NA

CDR3 DNA: TGTGCCAGCAGCCAAGACGGAGCGTCGCCCTACGAGCAGTACTTC
CDR3 protein: CASSQDGASPYEQYF
J gene: TRBJ2-7
V gene: TRBV4-2
CDR3 length: 15
D gene: NA
clone size: NA

CDR3 DNA: TGCGCCAGCAGCCAAGTAGGGCTAGCGCGCTCTGGGGCCAACGTCCTGACTTTC
CDR3 protein: CASSQVGLARSGANVLTF
J gene: TRBJ2-6
V gene: TRBV4-3
CDR3 length: 18
D gene: NA
clone size: few

CDR3 DNA: TGTGCCAGCAGCATGAGCGGCTGGCCCTACGAGCAGTACTTC
CDR3 protein: CASSMSGWPYEQYF
J gene: TRBJ2-7
V gene: TRBV7-2
CDR3 length: 14
D gene: NA
clone size: NA

CDR3 DNA: TGTGCCAGCAGTCCGTCGGTGGGAGAGACCTCCTACGAGCAGTACTTC
CDR3 protein: CASSPSVGETSYEQYF
J gene: TRBJ2-7
V gene: TRBV27
CDR3 length: 16
D gene: NA
clone size: NA

CDR3 DNA: TGTGCCAGCAGTTACGGGGGACCCGACAATCAGCCCCAGCATTTT
CDR3 protein: CASSYGGPDNQPQHF
J gene: TRBJ1-5
V gene: TRBV6-2/TRBV6-3
CDR3 length: 15
D gene: NA
clone size: few

CDR3 DNA: TGCAGTGCTAGTGACTTGAGCAATGAGCAGTTCTTC
CDR3 protein: CSASDLSNEQFF
J gene: TRBJ2-1
V gene: TRBV20-1
CDR3 length: 12
D gene: NA
clone size: few

CDR3 DNA: TGCGCCAGCAGCTTGATTTTACAGGGGGCACGGGAGACCCAGTACTTC
CDR3 protein: CASSLILQGARETQYF
J gene: TRBJ2-5
V gene: TRBV5-1
CDR3 length: 16
D gene: TRBD1
clone size: NA

CDR3 DNA: TGTGCCATCAGTGACAAGACTAGCGGGGGGGCTACCTACGAGCAGTACTTC
CDR3 protein: CAISDKTSGGATYEQYF
J gene: TRBJ2-7
V gene: TRBV10-3
CDR3 length: 17
D gene: TRBD2
clone size: NA

CDR3 DNA: TGTGCCAGCAGACTGGGACTAGCGGGGGCGGGAAATGAGCAGTTCTTC
CDR3 protein: CASRLGLAGAGNEQFF
J gene: TRBJ2-1
V gene: TRBV2
CDR3 length: 16
D gene: TRBD2
clone size: few

CDR3 DNA: TGTGCCAGCAGTGAAGCGCTCTCTGAAGCTTTCTTT
CDR3 protein: CASSEALSEAFF
J gene: TRBJ1-1
V gene: TRBV6-1
CDR3 length: 12
D gene: NA
clone size: NA

CDR3 DNA: TGCAGTGCTAGGGGGCCCCAGAACACCGGGGAGCTGTTTTTT
CDR3 protein: CSARGPQNTGELFF
J gene: TRBJ2-2
V gene: TRBV20-1
CDR3 length: 14
D gene: NA
clone size: few

CDR3 DNA: TGTGCCATCAGTGAGGGTCGTGCCTCTAAAGAGACCCAGTACTTC
CDR3 protein: CAISEGRASKETQYF
J gene: TRBJ2-5
V gene: TRBV10-3
CDR3 length: 15
D gene: NA
clone size: NA